The rows below give T cell receptor beta chains drawn from one sample of a study of response to subunit inactivated influenza vaccine. TCRdb re-derived calls from the RT-PCR reads in MiXCR, one entry per CDR3 protein. The table includes more than 400,000 distinct CDR3 sequences, roughly 7.9% detected once. Sample: PBMCs from blood, taken around 25 months after vaccination. The receptors originated from a man in his fifties or sixties who received an inactivated influenza vaccine. Both conserved end residues are part of each CDR3. D genes are given only for firm matches. The size of a clone is reported for some rows only, either as once, few or many, or as a class for expanded clones.

J: TRBJ1-4
D: NA
size: NA
V: TRBV4-1
DNA: TGCGCCAGCAGCCAAGAATCGGGGATGGCCGAAAAACTGTTTTTT
CDR3: CASSQESGMAEKLFF

J: TRBJ2-1
D: TRBD2
size: few
V: TRBV9
DNA: TGTGCCAGCAGTTCACTAGCGGGAAATGAGCAGTTCTTC
CDR3: CASSSLAGNEQFF

J: TRBJ2-3
D: TRBD2
size: many
V: TRBV10-3
DNA: TGTGCCATCAGTGGGGCTAGCGGGAAGACAGATACGCAGTATTTT
CDR3: CAISGASGKTDTQYF

J: TRBJ2-7
D: NA
size: few
V: TRBV5-1
DNA: TGCGCCAGCAGCTTGGAGGCGAGGGGCGAGCAGTACTTC
CDR3: CASSLEARGEQYF

J: TRBJ2-7
D: NA
size: few
V: TRBV5-1
DNA: TGCGCCAGCAGCTTGAACCTGGGCGAGCAGTACTTC
CDR3: CASSLNLGEQYF

J: TRBJ2-3
D: TRBD1
size: NA
V: TRBV9
DNA: TGTGCCAGCAGGGAAAGGGGGCTAAGCACAGATACGCAGTATTTT
CDR3: CASRERGLSTDTQYF

J: TRBJ2-5
D: NA
size: many
V: TRBV29-1
DNA: TGCAGCGTTTCTGTGCCTGGCGTCGAGACCCAGTACTTC
CDR3: CSVSVPGVETQYF

J: TRBJ2-3
D: NA
size: NA
V: TRBV30
DNA: TGTGCCTGGAGTTTTTCTACTTCAGATACGCAGTATTTT
CDR3: CAWSFSTSDTQYF

J: TRBJ2-5
D: TRBD1
size: NA
V: TRBV10-3
DNA: TGTGCCATCGGAAGGACAGGGGGCCTGGAGACCCAGTACTTC
CDR3: CAIGRTGGLETQYF

J: TRBJ1-1
D: NA
size: many
V: TRBV6-6
DNA: TGTGCCAGCAGTCGGGACACTGAAGCTTTCTTT
CDR3: CASSRDTEAFF

J: TRBJ1-5
D: NA
size: NA
V: TRBV10-3
DNA: TGTGCCATCAGTGATATGACCCATAGCAATCAGCCCCAGCATTTT
CDR3: CAISDMTHSNQPQHF

J: TRBJ1-6
D: NA
size: few
V: TRBV10-2
DNA: TGCGCCAGCAGTGAGTCTGTCTCGAGCTCCTATAATTCACCCCTCCACTTT
CDR3: CASSESVSSSYNSPLHF

J: TRBJ2-1
D: TRBD2
size: many
V: TRBV2
DNA: TGTGCCAGCAAGGGACTAGCGATCCGAATCTACAATGAGCAGTTCTTC
CDR3: CASKGLAIRIYNEQFF

J: TRBJ2-3
D: NA
size: many
V: TRBV5-1
DNA: TGCGCCAGCAGCACCAGACGGCCCGAAGATACGCAGTATTTT
CDR3: CASSTRRPEDTQYF

J: TRBJ2-3
D: NA
size: many
V: TRBV13
DNA: TGTGCCAGCAGCTACCCGGGGGGCCCAAGCACAGATACGCAGTATTTT
CDR3: CASSYPGGPSTDTQYF

J: TRBJ2-1
D: NA
size: few
V: TRBV7-2
DNA: TGTGCCAGCAGAACAGGACGAAACAATGAGCAGTTCTTC
CDR3: CASRTGRNNEQFF

J: TRBJ2-1
D: NA
size: NA
V: TRBV10-3
DNA: TGTGCCATCAGTCCTAGCTCGAGCTCCTACAATGAGCAGTTCTTC
CDR3: CAISPSSSSYNEQFF

J: TRBJ1-4
D: NA
size: NA
V: TRBV12-3/TRBV12-4
DNA: TGTGCCAGCAGTTTAGCGCGGGCACCGAATGAAAAACTGTTTTTT
CDR3: CASSLARAPNEKLFF

J: TRBJ2-1
D: NA
size: few
V: TRBV6-5
DNA: TGTGCCAGCAGTTACTCGAAGCGTAGAGGCCACAATGAGCAGTTCTTC
CDR3: CASSYSKRRGHNEQFF

J: TRBJ2-3
D: NA
size: few
V: TRBV6-2/TRBV6-3
DNA: TGTGCCAGCAGTTACTGGTCGAGAAGGACCGATACGCAGTATTTT
CDR3: CASSYWSRRTDTQYF

J: TRBJ1-2
D: NA
size: few
V: TRBV30
DNA: TGTGCCTGGAGTGGTTCGAGGGGTGGCTATGGCTACACCTTC
CDR3: CAWSGSRGGYGYTF

J: TRBJ2-5
D: NA
size: NA
V: TRBV7-2
DNA: TGTGCCAGCAGCTTACGACGATCGGTTTCGGGGGAGACCCAGTACTTC
CDR3: CASSLRRSVSGETQYF

J: TRBJ2-2
D: TRBD1
size: NA
V: TRBV24-1
DNA: TGTGCCACCAGTGAAGGCAGGGGGTATACCGGGGAGCTGTTTTTT
CDR3: CATSEGRGYTGELFF

J: TRBJ2-3
D: NA
size: NA
V: TRBV12-3/TRBV12-4
DNA: TGTGCCAGCAGTCACCAGCCGACCCCGCAGTATTTT
CDR3: CASSHQPTPQYF

J: TRBJ2-1
D: NA
size: NA
V: TRBV7-6
DNA: TGTGCCAGCAGCTTAGATTCAGGGCAGTTCTTC
CDR3: CASSLDSGQFF

J: TRBJ2-1
D: NA
size: many
V: TRBV12-3/TRBV12-4
DNA: TGTGCCAGCAGTTCGGACCCCCGGCCCTACAATGAGCAGTTCTTC
CDR3: CASSSDPRPYNEQFF

J: TRBJ1-2
D: NA
size: few
V: TRBV19
DNA: TGTGCCAGTACCTATGGCCGTGGTGGCTACACCTTC
CDR3: CASTYGRGGYTF

J: TRBJ2-7
D: TRBD1
size: few
V: TRBV2
DNA: TGTGCCAGCAGTGAAGACAGGGGGCGCGAGTACGAGCAGTACTTC
CDR3: CASSEDRGREYEQYF

J: TRBJ1-1
D: NA
size: NA
V: TRBV3-1
DNA: TGTGCCAGCAGCCAAGAGTTGGGGAAGACTGAAGCTTTCTTT
CDR3: CASSQELGKTEAFF

J: TRBJ2-1
D: TRBD1
size: many
V: TRBV29-1
DNA: TGCAGCGTTGTGGACAGGGGGTTCCACAATGAGCAGTTCTTC
CDR3: CSVVDRGFHNEQFF

J: TRBJ2-5
D: NA
size: NA
V: TRBV20-1
DNA: TGCAGTGCTAGAATCTTGGGGGTCGGGGAGACCCAGTACTTC
CDR3: CSARILGVGETQYF

J: TRBJ2-7
D: TRBD2
size: few
V: TRBV20-1
DNA: TGCAGTGCTGGGAGGGCAGGGTTGTACGAGCAGTACTTC
CDR3: CSAGRAGLYEQYF

J: TRBJ2-3
D: NA
size: NA
V: TRBV6-1
DNA: TGTGCCAGCAGCTCTATTGGTGGGACCAGCACAGATACGCAGTATTTT
CDR3: CASSSIGGTSTDTQYF

J: TRBJ2-2
D: TRBD1
size: many
V: TRBV2
DNA: TGTGCCAGCAGTGAAGCGGACAGGGCCCTCACCGGGGAGCTGTTTTTT
CDR3: CASSEADRALTGELFF

J: TRBJ2-3
D: NA
size: many
V: TRBV7-9
DNA: TGTGCCAGCAGCTTAGATCAGACAGATACGCAGTATTTT
CDR3: CASSLDQTDTQYF

J: TRBJ1-6
D: NA
size: NA
V: TRBV21-1
DNA: TGTGCCAGCAGCCGACAGGAAAATAATTCACCCCTCCACTTT
CDR3: CASSRQENNSPLHF

J: TRBJ2-1
D: TRBD1
size: few
V: TRBV7-7
DNA: TGTGCCAGCAGCTTAGGAGGACAGGGTAACAATGAGCAGTTCTTC
CDR3: CASSLGGQGNNEQFF

J: TRBJ2-7
D: TRBD1
size: NA
V: TRBV20-1
DNA: TGCAGTGCCACACCCCGGGACAGCTACGAGCAGTACTTC
CDR3: CSATPRDSYEQYF

J: TRBJ1-1
D: NA
size: NA
V: TRBV5-6
DNA: TGTGCCAGCAATGTCAGGTGGAGGTACACTGAAGCTTTCTTT
CDR3: CASNVRWRYTEAFF

J: TRBJ2-1
D: NA
size: few
V: TRBV25-1
DNA: TGTGCCAGCAGTGAATATGCTAGCTCAGGAGGTGAGCAGTTCTTC
CDR3: CASSEYASSGGEQFF

J: TRBJ2-1
D: NA
size: few
V: TRBV28
DNA: TGTGCCAGCAGCGAGTTGGGTGTGAAGACATCCCCCAATGAGCAGTTCTTC
CDR3: CASSELGVKTSPNEQFF

J: TRBJ1-2
D: NA
size: NA
V: TRBV7-2
DNA: TGTGCCAGCAGCTTAGCGGTTTATGGCTACACCTTC
CDR3: CASSLAVYGYTF

J: TRBJ1-5
D: TRBD1
size: NA
V: TRBV6-2/TRBV6-3
DNA: TGTGCCAGCAGTTACTCGACACAGACAGGGTTAAATCAGCCCCAGCATTTT
CDR3: CASSYSTQTGLNQPQHF

J: TRBJ2-1
D: TRBD2
size: NA
V: TRBV6-5
DNA: TGTGCCAGCAGATTAACGTTCTCTAGCGGGAGGGCCAGTGAGCAGTTCTTC
CDR3: CASRLTFSSGRASEQFF

J: TRBJ2-7
D: NA
size: few
V: TRBV7-2
DNA: TGTGCCAGCAGCTTAGTTTTTCGGTCCTACGAGCAGTACTTC
CDR3: CASSLVFRSYEQYF

J: TRBJ2-7
D: TRBD1
size: few
V: TRBV11-2
DNA: TGTGCCAGCAGCTTAGTTGGGACAGGGGTCTCCTACGAGCAGTACTTC
CDR3: CASSLVGTGVSYEQYF

J: TRBJ2-1
D: TRBD2
size: few
V: TRBV12-3/TRBV12-4
DNA: TGTGCCAGCAGTTTAGGGGGGGGATGGGAGCAGTTCTTC
CDR3: CASSLGGGWEQFF

J: TRBJ1-1
D: NA
size: few
V: TRBV4-1
DNA: TGCGCCAGCAGCCAAGTCACCCCAACTGACGCTTTCTTT
CDR3: CASSQVTPTDAFF

J: TRBJ1-3
D: NA
size: few
V: TRBV20-1
DNA: TGCAGTGCTAGCCAAGGAGGGGGACTCTCTGGAAACACCATATATTTT
CDR3: CSASQGGGLSGNTIYF

J: TRBJ2-5
D: NA
size: many
V: TRBV20-1
DNA: TGCAGTGCCTTATCACGGACCCAAGAGACCCAGTACTTC
CDR3: CSALSRTQETQYF

J: TRBJ2-7
D: NA
size: NA
V: TRBV6-2/TRBV6-3
DNA: TGTGCCAGCAGTGCGACAGAGAGATCCTACGAGCAGTACTTC
CDR3: CASSATERSYEQYF

J: TRBJ1-1
D: NA
size: many
V: TRBV5-1
DNA: TGCGCCAGCAGCCGTGAAGGGGGGCTAAGGAACACTGAAGCTTTCTTT
CDR3: CASSREGGLRNTEAFF

J: TRBJ2-1
D: TRBD2
size: NA
V: TRBV6-2/TRBV6-3
DNA: TGTGCCAGGAGTTACGAGCGGGAGATCTTCAATGAGCAGTTCTTC
CDR3: CARSYEREIFNEQFF

J: TRBJ1-1
D: TRBD1
size: few
V: TRBV5-1
DNA: TGCGCCAGCAGCATCTCCCTACAGGGGGTCACTGAAGCTTTCTTT
CDR3: CASSISLQGVTEAFF

J: TRBJ2-7
D: TRBD2
size: few
V: TRBV6-1
DNA: TGTGCCAGCAGTCGACTAGCGGGGAACTACGAGCAGTACTTC
CDR3: CASSRLAGNYEQYF

J: TRBJ2-7
D: NA
size: NA
V: TRBV21-1
DNA: TGTGCCAGCAGCAGGGGGGCGGAGGGCCACTACGAGCAGTACTTC
CDR3: CASSRGAEGHYEQYF